This TCR beta chain was identified in a study of shared clonotypes between healthy human individuals. Method: immunoSEQ multiplex PCR; TCRdb's copy keeps in-frame clones and lacks some. The sample yields fewer than 700,000 clones, about 95% seen once. Naive CD8 cells lacked CD45RO and underwent positive selection for CCR7, leaving out terminally differentiated effector memory CD45RA+ cells. This CDR3 has 15 amino acids. CDR1 is SGHRS and CDR2 is YFSETQ in the germline V gene. The V gene end was trimmed by 6 bases and the J gene end by 7 bases; junction bases not matched to a gene: 10. The V gene is TRBV5-1, the J gene TRBJ2-1, with 10 bases lining up with TRBD1. This clonotype originated in a woman aged 25 to 39 in good health. Sequenced sample: naive CD8+ T cells sorted from blood. Here the CDR3 DNA reads TGCGCCAGCACCTTACCGGGACAGGGGATTAATGAGCAGTTCTTC. This sequence encodes CASTLPGQGINEQFF. Together with reference TRBV5-1 and TRBJ2-1, the CDR3 gives the full variable domain: KAGVTQTPRYLIKTRGQQVTLSCSPISGHRSVSWYQQTPGQGLQFLFEYFSETQRNKGNFPGRFSGRQFSNSRSEMNVSTLELGDSALYLCASTLPGQGINEQFFGPGTRLTVL.